This T cell receptor (beta chain) was profiled in a study of blood T cell repertoires in COVID-19. Sequenced by immunoSEQ multiplex PCR; TCRdb stores in-frame clones only, minus some. The sample contains around 300,000 clones, roughly 87% of which appear only once. The sample was peripheral blood. This TCR derives from a man in his late teens or twenties with active or convalescent COVID-19.

CDR3 DNA: TGTGCCACGGCAGGGGGCTCTGGGGCCAACGTCCTGACTTTC. Amino acid sequence: CATAGGSGANVLTF. The V call is TRBV10-3, the J call TRBJ2-6; 7 bases are a match to TRBD1. V trimming: 10 bases; J trimming: 0 bases; junction bases outside the gene matches: 3. Germline V gives CDR1 ENHRY, CDR2 SYGVKD. This CDR3 is built from 14 residues.